These 27 T cell receptor beta chains came from one sample sequenced in a study of graft-versus-host responses after intestinal transplantation. Generated by immunoSEQ multiplex PCR, the TCRdb table keeps only in-frame clones and is missing some. In the table there are approximately 89,000 clones, approximately 92% of which are singletons. Their antigens remain unidentified. The specimen comprised unstimulated CD8+ T cells sorted from spleen or lymph node cells, sampled before transplant. These receptors were obtained from a human donor who was the organ donor for an intestinal transplant.

The CDR3 DNA is TGTGCCAGTAGTACGACAGTATCCTACGAGCAGTACTTC. Translating gives CASSTTVSYEQYF. The chain is built from TRBV19 and TRBJ2-7, with a possible D match to TRBD1 (5 bases). The CDR3 runs to 13 residues. The V and J ends lost 4 bases and 1 base respectively, with 8 bases between them. Germline V gene lookup returns CDR1 LNHDA and CDR2 SQIVND (reference sequence).

The V call is TRBV19, the J call TRBJ2-3; D is uncertain. CDR3 length: 14 amino acids. V gave up 3 bases and J gave up 0 bases, with 7 bases separating them. The V gene's germline CDR1 is LNHDA and CDR2 SQIVND (reference sequence). The CDR3 DNA reads as TGTGCCAGTAGTATGTCGGTCAGCACAGATACGCAGTATTTT. Encoded protein: CASSMSVSTDTQYF.

The chain combines TRBV27 with TRBJ2-3, with D maybe TRBD2 (6 bases). The germline V gene has CDR1 MNHEY and CDR2 SMNVEV (reference sequence). The CDR3 loop spans 12 amino acids. Trimming pared 7 bases from V and 6 bases from J, leaving 11 bases between. CDR3 bases: TGTGCCAGCAACGGGGAGGAGGATACGCAGTATTTT. Protein: CASNGEEDTQYF.

V gene TRBV27 combines with J gene TRBJ1-1; D is uncertain. Germline CDR1 MNHEY, CDR2 SMNVEV (reference sequence). With 2 bases removed from V and 3 bases from J, the gap between germline ends came to 7 bases. The CDR3 loop spans 13 amino acids. The CDR3: CASSLLADTEAFF. CDR3 coding DNA: TGTGCCAGCAGTTTACTGGCGGACACTGAAGCTTTCTTT.

The table lists this clone with a few counts. The sample has other DNA sequences that encode this CDR3 too. This chain joins TRBV28 and TRBJ1-3, with D unclear. This CDR3 is 14 amino acids long. The germline CDR1 and CDR2 sequences are MDHEN and SYDVKM. Trimming stripped 6 bases from V and 1 base from J, with 10 bases between. The CDR3 DNA reads TGTGCCAGCAGCTTCGGGAGTTCTGGAAACACCATATATTTT. Residues: CASSFGSSGNTIYF.

This clone was detected only once. The chain has TRBV11-3 and TRBJ1-1; 7 bases match TRBD1. Unmatched junction bases numbered 15, after V lost 3 bases and J lost 2 bases. Germline CDR1 SGHNT, CDR2 YENEEA. This CDR3 comprises 18 residues. CDR3 in amino acids: CASSFPASRGSINTEAFF. For the CDR3, the DNA is TGTGCCAGCAGCTTCCCCGCCTCCAGGGGGTCCATAAACACTGAAGCTTTCTTT.

This chain connects TRBV7-2 to TRBJ2-7; TRBD1 matches 8 bases. CDR3 length: 16 amino acids. Germline assignment: CDR1 SGHTA and CDR2 FQGNSA. With 1 base clipped from V and 0 bases from J, the junction kept 5 bases outside the gene matches. The CDR3 protein is CASSLEPQGDSYEQYF. The CDR3 coding sequence is TGTGCCAGCAGCTTAGAACCACAGGGGGACTCCTACGAGCAGTACTTC.

The rearrangement links TRBV10-2 to TRBJ2-7; a possible D gene is TRBD1 (5 bases). The CDR3 covers 15 residues. Germline values: CDR1 WSHSY, CDR2 SAAADI. Trimming stripped 10 bases from V and 1 base from J, with 20 bases between. DNA for the CDR3: TGCGCCACCGGCCCCCCGACAGAGCCTTCCTACGAGCAGTACTTC. Translation gives CATGPPTEPSYEQYF.

The rearrangement uses TRBV29-1 and TRBJ2-7; the D is unclear. This CDR3 has 14 residues. Germline CDR1 SQVTM, CDR2 ANQGSEA. The V end lost 1 base, the J end lost 0 bases, and 10 bases lay between the germline ends. The CDR3 DNA sequence: TGCAGCGTTGAAGTAGCTATAAACTCCTACGAGCAGTACTTC. Protein sequence: CSVEVAINSYEQYF.

This clone was recorded only once. The chain has TRBV27 and TRBJ1-5; D may be TRBD1 (5 bases). The CDR3 totals 13 residues. The germline V and J ends were trimmed by 6 bases and 9 bases, with 15 bases remaining between them. Germline V gene sequence: CDR1 MNHEY, CDR2 SMNVEV (reference sequence). This chain's CDR3 is CASSPTGVLPQHF. DNA of the CDR3: TGTGCCAGCAGCCCAACGGGGGTCCTGCCCCAGCATTTT.

This clone is a singleton in its sample. V usage is TRBV4-1 and J usage is TRBJ1-1, with 9 bases lining up with TRBD1. CDR1 is MGHRA, CDR2 YSYEKL, per germline. Trimming removed 5 bases from V and 3 bases from J; junction bases left unmatched: 4. The CDR3 has 14 amino acids. This CDR3 is CASSARDRDTEAFF. DNA of the CDR3: TGCGCCAGCAGCGCCCGGGACAGGGACACTGAAGCTTTCTTT.

The rearrangement uses TRBV7-9 and TRBJ1-2, with a tentative D call TRBD1 (5 bases). With 5 bases removed from V and 4 bases from J, the gap between germline ends came to 8 bases. CDR1 is SEHNR and CDR2 is FQNEAQ in the germline V gene (reference sequence). This CDR3 region has 12 residues. The CDR3 region has the DNA TGTGCCAGCAGCCAGGGTGTCTATGGCTACACCTTC. Encoded protein: CASSQGVYGYTF. Combining the CDR3 with reference TRBV7-9 and TRBJ1-2 gives the whole variable domain DTGVSQNPRHKITKRGQNVTFRCDPISEHNRLYWYRQTLGQGPEFLTYFQNEAQLEKSRLLSDRFSAERPKGSFSTLEIQRTEQGDSAMYLCASSQGVYGYTFGSGTRLTVV.

The chain recombines TRBV7-2 with TRBJ2-7; 8 bases are shared with TRBD1. The germline V gene encodes CDR1 SGHTA and CDR2 FQGNSA. CDR3 length equals 14 residues. V lost 5 bases to trimming and J lost 3 bases; unmatched junction nucleotides: 6. Here the CDR3 DNA reads TGTGCCAGCAGCCAGACAGGGGCCTTCTACGAGCAGTACTTC. The encoded protein is CASSQTGAFYEQYF.

The chain has TRBV7-9 and TRBJ1-1, with TRBD1 as a possible D gene (5 bases). The CDR3 is 13 amino acids. Trimming took 3 bases from V and 4 from J, leaving 9 bases between them. Germline values: CDR1 SEHNR, CDR2 FQNEAQ (reference sequence). CDR3 DNA: TGTGCCAGCAGCTTCGGGGGGGGCACTGAAGCTTTCTTT. This encodes CASSFGGGTEAFF.

This chain links TRBV6-5 with TRBJ1-2; 9 positions match TRBD1. Trimming at V came to 5 bases and at J to 4 bases, leaving 8 bases not matched to a gene. The V gene's germline CDR1 is MNHEY and CDR2 SVGAGI. The length of the CDR3 is 15 residues. Written as DNA, the CDR3 is TGTGCCAGCAGTACCGGGACAGGGTCCCGCTATGGCTACACCTTC. Protein: CASSTGTGSRYGYTF.

The CDR3 protein is CASSQDGGHTDTQYF. CDR3 sequence (DNA): TGCGCCAGCAGCCAAGATGGGGGCCACACAGATACGCAGTATTTT. This chain connects TRBV4-3 to TRBJ2-3, with D possibly matching TRBD1 (6 bases). CDR3 size: 15 residues. V lost 0 bases to trimming and J lost 2 bases, with 9 bases between them. CDR1 is LGHNA, CDR2 YSLEER, per germline.

The J gene is TRBJ2-7, the V gene TRBV27; 10 bases fit TRBD2. The germline V gene encodes CDR1 MNHEY and CDR2 SMNVEV (reference sequence). After removal of 5 bases from V and 3 bases from J, the junction contained 16 bases not matched to a gene. The CDR3 sequence is 18 residues long. This CDR3 is CASSVAYQLAGHDYEQYF. The CDR3 DNA is TGTGCCAGCAGTGTAGCCTACCAACTAGCGGGACATGACTACGAGCAGTACTTC.

This rearrangement joins TRBV10-2 to TRBJ2-2; no clear D. V lost 5 bases to trimming and J lost 6 bases, with 10 bases between them. Germline CDR1 reads WSHSY; CDR2 reads SAAADI. This CDR3 contains 13 residues. In DNA, the CDR3 is TGCGCCAGCAGTCTAAGCGCCCCCGGGGAGCTGTTTTTT. Protein sequence: CASSLSAPGELFF.

V gene TRBV20-1 combines with J gene TRBJ2-7; D uncertain. This CDR3 has 11 amino acids. V lost 4 bases and J lost 3, with 7 bases in between. The germline CDR1 and CDR2 sequences are DFQATT and SNEGSKA (reference sequence). The CDR3 coding sequence is TGCAGTGCTAAAGACATCTACGAGCAGTACTTC. Its translation is CSAKDIYEQYF.

This chain joins TRBV7-9 and TRBJ2-7; D perhaps matches TRBD1 (5 bases). In germline, CDR1 is SEHNR, CDR2 FQNEAQ (reference sequence). This CDR3 is built from 13 residues. Trimming took off 4 bases at V and 1 base at J, with 8 bases between the two ends. DNA for the CDR3: TGTGCCAGCAGCTACAGGACATCCTACGAGCAGTACTTC. Translating it yields CASSYRTSYEQYF.

The rearrangement joins TRBV7-8 to TRBJ2-7, with 8 bases lining up with TRBD2. CDR3 length equals 13 residues. Germline-derived CDR1 and CDR2 are SGHVS and FQNEAQ. The V and J ends lost 8 bases and 5 bases, in that order; junction bases with no gene match: 8. CDR3 sequence: CASSTGGRNEQYF. The DNA for the CDR3 is TGTGCCAGCTCGACGGGAGGGCGGAACGAGCAGTACTTC. Drawing the rest from reference TRBV7-8 and TRBJ2-7, the complete variable domain is GAGVSQSPRYKVAKRGQDVALRCDPISGHVSLFWYQQALGQGPEFLTYFQNEAQLDKSGLPSDRFFAERPEGSVSTLKIQRTQQEDSAVYLCASSTGGRNEQYFGPGTRLTVT.

The rearrangement uses TRBV6-1 and TRBJ2-3, with TRBD2 identical over 8 bases. Germline V gene lookup returns CDR1 MNHNS and CDR2 SASEGT. V gave up 6 bases and J gave up 10 bases; unmatched junction bases: 6. The length of the CDR3 is 12 residues. CDR3 loop: CASRAGDVAQYF. CDR3 nucleotides: TGTGCCAGCAGAGCGGGAGATGTCGCGCAGTATTTT.

This clone was seen once. This CDR3 reads CASSFLKSPIALLGFMRNEQFF. The CDR3 DNA reads as TGCGCCAGCAGCTTCCTCAAGTCCCCCATTGCCTTACTAGGTTTTATGAGAAATGAGCAGTTCTTC. V is TRBV5-1 and J is TRBJ2-1; D is possibly TRBD2 (5 bases). The CDR3 covers 22 residues. Germline CDR1 is SGHRS and CDR2 is YFSETQ. V lost 2 bases to trimming and J lost 7 bases, with 37 bases between them.

The V and J genes are TRBV5-4 and TRBJ1-2; unclear D gene. The CDR3 has 16 residues. The V end was cut by 0 bases, the J end by 2 bases, with 14 bases between. Germline CDR1 SGHNT, CDR2 YYREEE (reference sequence). The CDR3 DNA sequence: TGTGCCAGCAGCTTGGCTCCGGCCGGGTCCAACTATGGCTACACCTTC. It translates to CASSLAPAGSNYGYTF.

The rearrangement links TRBV7-8 to TRBJ1-5; possible D gene TRBD1, 5 bases. This CDR3 contains 14 residues. The germline gives CDR1 SGHVS, CDR2 FQNEAQ. V lost 5 bases, J lost 1 base, and 9 bases lay in between. The CDR3 sequence: CASSLDRSNQPQHF. The CDR3 DNA sequence: TGTGCCAGCAGCCTAGACAGAAGCAATCAGCCCCAGCATTTT.

The sample holds one count of this clone. The chain carries TRBV7-2 and TRBJ2-3; 8 bases agree with TRBD2. V lost 2 bases and J lost 2; bases outside the gene matches: 9. CDR3 length: 17 residues. CDR1 and CDR2 (germline): SGHTA, FQGNSA. CDR3 DNA sequence: TGTGCCAGCAGCTTAATTCGCGGGAGGACGCACACAGATACGCAGTATTTT. It codes for CASSLIRGRTHTDTQYF.

In this sample, this clone turned up a few times. V is TRBV27 and J is TRBJ2-7, with TRBD2 matching 8 bases. Trimming cost V 2 bases and J 2 bases; bases outside gene matches: 2. The CDR3 length is 14 residues. CDR1 and CDR2 from the germline V gene are MNHEY and SMNVEV (reference sequence). CDR3 amino acids: CASSLRLAPYEQYF. The CDR3 DNA reads TGTGCCAGCAGTTTACGACTAGCGCCCTACGAGCAGTACTTC.